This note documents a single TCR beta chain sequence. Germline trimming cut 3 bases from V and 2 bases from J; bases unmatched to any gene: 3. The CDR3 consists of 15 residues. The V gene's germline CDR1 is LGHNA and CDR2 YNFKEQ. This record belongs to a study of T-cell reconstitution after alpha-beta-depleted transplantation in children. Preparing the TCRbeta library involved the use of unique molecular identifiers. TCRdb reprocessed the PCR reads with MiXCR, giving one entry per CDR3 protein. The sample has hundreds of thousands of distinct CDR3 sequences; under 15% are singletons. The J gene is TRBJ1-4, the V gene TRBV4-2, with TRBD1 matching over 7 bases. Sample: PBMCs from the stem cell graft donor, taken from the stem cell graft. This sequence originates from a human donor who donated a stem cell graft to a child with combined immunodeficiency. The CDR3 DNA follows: TGTGCCAGCAGCCACCCAGGGGGGACTAATGAAAAACTGTTTTTT. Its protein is CASSHPGGTNEKLFF.